Listed here are 14 T cell receptor beta chains from one sample, sequenced in a study of blood T cell repertoires in COVID-19. The method was immunoSEQ multiplex PCR; TCRdb's version includes in-frame clones alone and lacks a portion of them. The sample lists under 300,000 clones; approximately 84% were seen once. The sample consisted of peripheral blood. The receptors stem from a man in his fifties or sixties with acute or convalescent COVID-19.

CDR3 coding DNA: TGCGCCAGCAGCTTTTCCCCCGCGAACACCGGGGAGCTGTTTTTT. This translates into CASSFSPANTGELFF. The chain couples TRBV5-1 to TRBJ2-2; D call uncertain. Deletions cut 2 bases from V and 0 bases from J, with 8 bases between. CDR3 length: 15 amino acids. Germline CDR1 reads SGHRS; CDR2 reads YFSETQ.

This clone was recorded once. This chain uses TRBV2 with TRBJ1-5; D is unclear. CDR3 length equals 15 residues. Germline V gene data show CDR1 as SNHLY and CDR2 as FYNNEI. V was pared by 5 bases and J by 1 base, with 12 bases between. CDR3 nucleotide sequence: TGTGCCAGCAGTCGGAACAGATACAGCAATCAGCCCCAGCATTTT. Translation: CASSRNRYSNQPQHF.

The chain links TRBV21-1 to TRBJ2-7; the table's D call, TRBD2, has no DNA check behind it. TRBV21-1 is given as a pseudogene. This CDR3 is 12 amino acids long. The CDR3 sequence is CASSRGSYEQYF. CDR3 DNA sequence: TGTGCCAGCAGCCGGGGATCCTACGAGCAGTACTTC.

With respect to this clone: One end of the junction varies from germline; a read error may be responsible. V gene TRBV7-7 combines with J gene TRBJ2-5; 8 bases match TRBD2. CDR1 is SSHAT, CDR2 FNYEAQ, per germline (reference sequence). The CDR3 is made up of 13 amino acids. This CDR3 is CASSLGLEETQYF. Here the CDR3 DNA reads TGTGCTAGCAGCTTGGGACTAGAAGAGACCCAGTACTTC.

This clone was picked up one time. The chain links TRBV6-2 or TRBV6-3 to TRBJ2-1; D not resolved. This CDR3 is built from 12 residues. V lost 2 bases and J 8 bases, leaving 7 bases between the germline ends. Germline CDR1 is MNHEY and CDR2 is SVGEGT. The DNA of the CDR3 is TGTGCCAGCAGTTACGCTATCTATGAGCAGTTCTTC. Its translation: CASSYAIYEQFF.

The rearrangement joins TRBV29-1 to TRBJ2-7; D is unclear. V was trimmed by 7 bases and J by 5 bases, leaving 12 bases between them. This CDR3 is built from 11 residues. The germline gives CDR1 SQVTM, CDR2 ANQGSEA. The CDR3 reads CSGTSQDEQYF. For the CDR3, the DNA is TGCAGCGGAACGTCCCAGGACGAGCAGTACTTC.

In this sample, this clone turned up once. The gene calls are TRBV21-1 and TRBJ2-1; TRBD2, the table's D call, lacks a check against the DNA. TRBV21-1 counts as a pseudogene. The CDR3 totals 12 residues. The DNA of the CDR3 is TGTGCCAGCAGCAAACATCCGGATGAGCAGTTCTTC. Translation gives CASSKHPDEQFF.

V gene TRBV7-3 combines with J gene TRBJ2-2; TRBD1 matches 11 bases. The germline gives CDR1 SGHTA, CDR2 FQGTGA. This CDR3 region has 17 residues. V lost 2 bases and J lost 5; bases outside the gene matches: 7. The DNA of the CDR3 is TGTGCCAGCAGCTTAGACCTCGGGACAGGGGGAACCGGGGAGCTGTTTTTT. This gives the protein CASSLDLGTGGTGELFF.

This chain connects TRBV3-1 (or the pseudogene TRBV3-2) to TRBJ2-5, with D possibly matching TRBD1 (6 bases). In germline, CDR1 is LGHDT, CDR2 YNNKEL (reference sequence). This CDR3 contains 14 residues. Trimming shortened V by 5 bases and J by 2 bases, and 12 bases separated the two germline ends. CDR3 bases: TGTGCCAGCAGCGACTGGACAGAGCAAGAGACCCAGTACTTC. It is translated as CASSDWTEQETQYF.

This chain uses TRBV10-3 with TRBJ2-7, with D possibly being TRBD2 (5 bases). This CDR3 is 13 amino acids long. Trimming removed 4 bases at V and 2 bases at J, with 9 bases between. CDR1 is ENHRY and CDR2 is SYGVKD in the germline V gene. As DNA, the CDR3 is TGTGCCATCAGTGTCGGGGAGCCCTACGAGCAGTACTTC. This gives the protein CAISVGEPYEQYF.

The chain couples TRBV18 to TRBJ2-1; D is uncertain. The V gene lost 4 bases and the J gene lost 6 bases, with 13 bases spanning the gap. The CDR3 runs to 14 residues. The germline CDR1 and CDR2 sequences are KGHSH and LQKENI. CDR3 DNA: TGTGCCAGCTCACAACCCCGGCGGAGCAATGAGCAGTTCTTC. Its protein product is CASSQPRRSNEQFF.

The chain uses TRBV2 and TRBJ2-1; D not resolved. This CDR3 spans 13 amino acids. The V gene's germline CDR1 is SNHLY and CDR2 FYNNEI. Between the trimmed V and J ends, which lost 7 bases and 8 bases, there was a span of 15 bases. DNA for the CDR3: TGTGCCAGCATTTATAGAGTTCGGGATGAGCAGTTCTTC. It codes for CASIYRVRDEQFF.

V and J are TRBV28 and TRBJ1-1; 8 bases are a match to TRBD1. CDR1 and CDR2 from the germline V gene are MDHEN and SYDVKM. V shed 2 bases and J 5 bases; nucleotides not matched to a gene: 1. The length of the CDR3 is 13 residues. The CDR3 DNA sequence: TGTGCCAGCAGTTTACAGGGGGCGACTGAAGCTTTCTTT. It encodes CASSLQGATEAFF.

The gene calls are TRBV6-2 or TRBV6-3 and TRBJ1-2, with D possibly TRBD1 on 5 matching bases. CDR1 is MNHEY and CDR2 is SVGEGT in the germline V gene. V lost 5 bases to trimming and J lost 3 bases, with 19 bases between them. This CDR3 comprises 16 residues. The CDR3 sequence: CASSNLRAPWDYGYTF. DNA of the CDR3: TGTGCCAGCAGTAACCTCAGGGCCCCATGGGACTATGGCTACACCTTC.